This T cell receptor (beta chain) was captured by sequencing in a study of a mutant IDH1 vaccine in newly diagnosed glioma listed by TCRdb under 2021. For the wider study: Eight vaccinations were administered to patients in weeks 1, 3, 5, 7, 11, 15, 19 and 23, corresponding to visits V03 through V10. Vaccination started 4-6 weeks after radiotherapy alone, or was given together with temozolomide cycles in the groups whose treatment included chemotherapy. Of the 30 or so patients who were treated, about 60% were male and around 38% were female, and the mean age was around 40 years. Prior to enrollment, patients had been given standard therapy consisting of radiotherapy alone, temozolomide alone, or radiochemotherapy with temozolomide, with the combination given to most patients. Peripheral blood was drawn at six visits: V03 (baseline), V05, V07, V10, V12 and V13. For exploratory analyses, some 24 treated patients had longitudinal TCRB deep sequencing done wherever samples were available. Study-wide conclusions, independent of this receptor: Pseudoprogression seemed to be unrelated to changes in the top peripheral T cell clonotypes found by TCRB sequencing. Availability determined which PBMC samples were chosen for TCRB deep sequencing. The authors stated that sample limitations prevented analyses of patient blood samples from being reproduced. Immune responses induced by the vaccine were seen in more than 85% of patients across multiple MHC alleles.

Preparation of the library involved the immunoSEQ multiplex PCR assay. The hsTCRB Kit was used according to the manufacturer's protocol to amplify rearranged TCR beta chain sequences. TCRB libraries were sequenced on an Illumina MiSeq. Turning to the authors' computational methods: The proprietary platform of the kit vendor was used for demultiplexing, trimming and gene mapping. TCRdb carries this immuneACCESS record with in-frame sequences only. Its versions omit some clonotypes, under half of them owing to an unresolved V gene in the studies checked, with the rest unexplained. D and trimming come from the DNA, and the V and J calls and clone size come from that table. The sample table holds roughly 28,000 clones, of which around 90% were seen once. Together, the top ten hold 20% of the sample. Inclusive of the bounding cysteine and phenylalanine, the CDR3 is 13 residues long. Just the 39-base CDR3 DNA is kept, in frame starting at base 1. Cut back by 5 bases and 13 bases, the V and J ends lie 20 bases apart. Sequences SGHTA (CDR1) and FQGTGA (CDR2) are obtained from the germline V gene.

For this clone: What this receptor recognizes is not known. No base quality values were provided; no much bigger clone lies one nucleotide off.

The intended sense of this specimen's time point label: week 5, during vaccination. Each vaccine dose was 300 ug of a 20-mer mutant IDH1 peptide in Montanide, given subcutaneously with topical imiquimod. Newly diagnosed WHO grade 3 or 4 IDH1-mutant astrocytomas showing loss of nuclear ATRX were present in the donors. The samples were drawn from NOA16, a multicentre, single-arm, open-label phase I trial in Germany that tested a mutant IDH1 peptide vaccine in humans for the first time. The DNeasy Blood and Tissue Kit was used to extract genomic DNA from EDTA blood for TCRB sequencing. This clonotype originated in a young man with glioma. The V and J segments used are TRBV7-3 and TRBJ1-2; the D gene identity is not certain. This specimen consisted of PBMCs, obtained from a glioma patient whose treatment included an IDH1 peptide vaccine. The CDR3 region reads CASSPGRTLALTF. The sequenced DNA is TGTGCCAGCAGCCCTGGACGGACGTTAGCGCTCACCTTC.